Listed below are T cell receptor beta chains from one sample, sequenced in a study of blood T cell repertoires in COVID-19. Measured with immunoSEQ multiplex PCR; TCRdb has only the in-frame clones, and not every one. The repertoire holds roughly 250,000 clones, with approximately 79% as singletons. The sample taken for sequencing was peripheral blood. The source of these receptors is a woman in her thirties or forties with active or convalescent COVID-19. Both conserved end residues are part of each CDR3. Each record gives: J gene, clone size, V gene, D gene, CDR3 length, CDR3 protein, CDR3 DNA. A D gene is named only where the DNA matches it firmly. The size field is filled for only some rows; it gives once, few, many or a size class.

J gene: TRBJ2-7
clone size: .
V gene: TRBV4-1
D gene: .
CDR3 length: 15
CDR3 protein: CASSQDQRQGYEQYF
CDR3 DNA: TGCGCCAGCAGCCAAGATCAAAGGCAGGGTTACGAGCAGTACTTC

J gene: TRBJ1-5
clone size: .
V gene: TRBV20-1
D gene: TRBD1
CDR3 length: 14
CDR3 protein: CSASQGGGNQPQHF
CDR3 DNA: TGCAGTGCTAGTCAAGGGGGCGGCAATCAGCCCCAGCATTTT

J gene: TRBJ2-5
clone size: .
V gene: TRBV7-3
D gene: .
CDR3 length: 15
CDR3 protein: CASAPLGGRQETQYF
CDR3 DNA: TGTGCCAGCGCGCCCCTCGGGGGGCGCCAAGAGACCCAGTACTTC

J gene: TRBJ2-5
clone size: .
V gene: TRBV13
D gene: .
CDR3 length: 15
CDR3 protein: CASSPTVQGVETQYF
CDR3 DNA: TGTGCCAGCAGCCCGACTGTACAGGGTGTAGAGACCCAGTACTTC

J gene: TRBJ1-5
clone size: few
V gene: TRBV5-1
D gene: .
CDR3 length: 15
CDR3 protein: CASSSSGGWDQPQHF
CDR3 DNA: TGCGCCAGCAGCTCCAGCGGGGGCTGGGACCAGCCCCAGCATTTT

J gene: TRBJ2-3
clone size: .
V gene: TRBV19
D gene: TRBD1
CDR3 length: 17
CDR3 protein: CASSNSVGGGRTDTQYF
CDR3 DNA: TGTGCCAGTAGTAACAGCGTAGGGGGCGGACGCACAGATACGCAGTATTTT

J gene: TRBJ2-7
clone size: .
V gene: TRBV29-1
D gene: TRBD1
CDR3 length: 15
CDR3 protein: CSVEVGTSGTGEQYF
CDR3 DNA: TGCAGCGTTGAAGTAGGGACTTCCGGGACAGGCGAGCAGTACTTC

J gene: TRBJ1-2
clone size: .
V gene: TRBV29-1
D gene: TRBD1
CDR3 length: 12
CDR3 protein: CSVETGGYGYTF
CDR3 DNA: TGCAGCGTTGAAACAGGGGGCTATGGCTACACCTTC

J gene: TRBJ2-5
clone size: .
V gene: TRBV5-6
D gene: .
CDR3 length: 15
CDR3 protein: CASSIPRGGQETQYF
CDR3 DNA: TGTGCCAGCAGCATACCAAGGGGGGGTCAAGAGACCCAGTACTTC

J gene: TRBJ2-2
clone size: .
V gene: TRBV2
D gene: TRBD2
CDR3 length: 14
CDR3 protein: CASSGGTSTGELFF
CDR3 DNA: TGTGCCAGCAGTGGAGGGACTAGCACCGGGGAGCTGTTTTTT

J gene: TRBJ1-2
clone size: .
V gene: TRBV9
D gene: .
CDR3 length: 12
CDR3 protein: CASSVDRYGYTF
CDR3 DNA: TGTGCCAGCAGCGTGGACAGATATGGCTACACCTTC

J gene: TRBJ2-3
clone size: .
V gene: TRBV7-3
D gene: TRBD2
CDR3 length: 15
CDR3 protein: CASSLMPGGPDTQYF
CDR3 DNA: TGTGCCAGCAGCTTAATGCCGGGGGGGCCAGATACGCAGTATTTT

J gene: TRBJ1-2
clone size: .
V gene: TRBV11-2
D gene: TRBD1
CDR3 length: 14
CDR3 protein: CASSFGTVGYGYTF
CDR3 DNA: TGTGCCAGCAGCTTCGGGACAGTCGGCTATGGCTACACCTTC

J gene: TRBJ2-5
clone size: .
V gene: TRBV28
D gene: TRBD1
CDR3 length: 15
CDR3 protein: CASSFKGAWKETQYF
CDR3 DNA: TGTGCCAGCAGTTTCAAGGGGGCCTGGAAGGAGACCCAGTACTTC

J gene: TRBJ2-5
clone size: once
V gene: TRBV5-5
D gene: TRBD1
CDR3 length: 15
CDR3 protein: CASSFDRVNQETQYF
CDR3 DNA: TGTGCCAGCAGCTTCGACAGGGTCAACCAAGAGACCCAGTACTTC

J gene: TRBJ2-7
clone size: .
V gene: TRBV14
D gene: .
CDR3 length: 13
CDR3 protein: CASSQGRNYEQYF
CDR3 DNA: TGTGCCAGCAGCCAAGGGAGGAACTACGAGCAGTACTTC